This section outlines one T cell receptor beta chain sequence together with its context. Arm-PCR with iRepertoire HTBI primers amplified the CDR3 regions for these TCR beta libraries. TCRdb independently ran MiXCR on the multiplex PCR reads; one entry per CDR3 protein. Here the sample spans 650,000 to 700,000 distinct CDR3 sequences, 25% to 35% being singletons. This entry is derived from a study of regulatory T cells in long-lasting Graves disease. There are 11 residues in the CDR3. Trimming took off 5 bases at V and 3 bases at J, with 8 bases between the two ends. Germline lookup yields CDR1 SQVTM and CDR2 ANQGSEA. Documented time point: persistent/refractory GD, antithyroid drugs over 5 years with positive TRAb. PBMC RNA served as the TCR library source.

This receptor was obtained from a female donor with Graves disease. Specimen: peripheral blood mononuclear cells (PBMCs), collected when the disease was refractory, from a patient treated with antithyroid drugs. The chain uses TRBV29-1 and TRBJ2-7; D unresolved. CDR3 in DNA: TGCAGCGTTACATCCAGCTACGAGCAGTACTTC. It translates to CSVTSSYEQYF.